Below are 23 T cell receptor beta chains sequenced from a single sample in a study of blood T cells in healthy people across ages. Using a J-beta primer mix together with a sample-barcoded 5' primer, a second PCR was run for about 6 to 12 cycles. TCRdb called the 5' RACE reads again in MiXCR, with one record for every CDR3 protein. Found here are about 1.8 million distinct CDR3 sequences, roughly 50% of them singletons; the top ten hold less than 2.5%. Material: blood. The receptors originated from a woman between 40 and 55 years old in good health.

As to this clonotype: One end of the junction varies from germline; a read error may be responsible. The rearrangement uses TRBV28 and TRBJ1-5; D remains unclear. The CDR3 consists of 14 residues. In germline, CDR1 is MDHEN, CDR2 SYDVKM. This CDR3 is CASSLGGSSQPQHF. CDR3 in DNA: TGTGCCAGCAGTTTAGGAGGGAGCAGTCAGCCCCAGCATTTT.

The sample holds a few counts of this clonotype. This rearrangement joins TRBV20-1 to TRBJ2-7, with 10 bases aligning to TRBD1. The CDR3 covers 16 residues. The trim removed 3 bases at V and 0 bases at J, leaving 8 bases unmatched. The germline CDR1 and CDR2 sequences are DFQATT and SNEGSKA (reference sequence). In DNA form, the CDR3 reads TGCAGTGCTAGGCCAAAGAGACAGGGGGCCTCCTACGAGCAGTACTTC. As protein: CSARPKRQGASYEQYF.

The chain joins TRBV5-1 to TRBJ2-5; 16 bases are shared with TRBD2. Looked up from germline, CDR1 is SGHRS and CDR2 is YFSETQ. This CDR3 is 17 amino acids long. The junction had 2 bases not matched to a gene; V was cut back by 1 base and J by 2 bases. The CDR3 DNA reads TGCGCCAGCAGCTTGCGGGGACTAGCGGGGGGGCAAGAGACCCAGTACTTC. This gives the protein CASSLRGLAGGQETQYF.

The genes are TRBV28 and TRBJ2-4; 10 bases fit TRBD2. This CDR3 contains 15 residues. CDR1 MDHEN and CDR2 SYDVKM come from the germline V gene. V lost 6 bases, J lost 0 bases, and 2 bases stayed unmatched. CDR3 nucleotide sequence: TGTGCCAGCAGAACTAGCGGGGTAGCCAAAAACATTCAGTACTTC. Protein sequence: CASRTSGVAKNIQYF. The entire variable domain, with the rest obtained from reference TRBV28 and TRBJ2-4, is as follows: DVKVTQSSRYLVKRTGEKVFLECVQDMDHENMFWYRQDPGLGLRLIYFSYDVKMKEKGDIPEGYSVSREKKERFSLILESASTNQTSMYLCASRTSGVAKNIQYFGAGTRLSVL.

The rearrangement links TRBV18 to TRBJ2-3, with a tentative D call TRBD2 (7 bases). V dropped 5 bases and J dropped 5 bases, with 11 bases sitting between them. Germline CDR1 KGHSH, CDR2 LQKENI. This CDR3 contains 13 residues. The CDR3 nucleotides are TGTGCCAGCTCAGCAGGGGAGGGAGATACGCAGTATTTT. Protein: CASSAGEGDTQYF.

Points on this clonotype: A read error may be the cause here, since a much bigger clone is one base away. This chain connects TRBV29-1 to TRBJ2-5; D is perhaps TRBD2 (7 bases). The CDR3 extends over 13 amino acids. The V gene's germline CDR1 is SQVTM and CDR2 ANQGSEA. The CDR3 protein is CSVDAGGQEAQYF. Here the CDR3 DNA reads TGCAGCGTTGATGCCGGGGGGCAAGAGGCCCAGTACTTC.

The chain joins TRBV7-9 to TRBJ2-1, with 11 bases matching TRBD2. The CDR3 runs 17 residues. Trimming removed 3 bases from V and 0 bases from J; junction bases left unmatched: 4. The germline V gene has CDR1 SEHNR and CDR2 FQNEAQ (reference sequence). The CDR3 here is CASSFLAGGLSYNEQFF. The CDR3, as DNA: TGTGCCAGCAGCTTCCTAGCGGGGGGACTCTCCTACAATGAGCAGTTCTTC. The variable domain in full, with the rest retrieved from reference TRBV7-9 and TRBJ2-1, is DTGVSQNPRHKITKRGQNVTFRCDPISEHNRLYWYRQTLGQGPEFLTYFQNEAQLEKSRLLSDRFSAERPKGSFSTLEIQRTEQGDSAMYLCASSFLAGGLSYNEQFFGPGTRLTVL.

Regarding this clonotype: Because the CDR3's place on the DNA is in doubt, the DNA is left out and the CDR3 is given as listed by TCRdb. The rearrangement links TRBV11-2 to TRBJ2-1. Germline values: CDR1 SGHAT, CDR2 FQNNGV. Ends included, the CDR3 has 14 residues. The CDR3 protein is CASSHIFGNGEQFF.

The chain links TRBV27 to TRBJ2-1, with 8 bases that match TRBD1. CDR3 length equals 12 residues. V lost 6 bases and J lost 11; bases outside the gene matches: 6. CDR1 and CDR2 from the germline V gene are MNHEY and SMNVEV (reference sequence). The CDR3 DNA sequence: TGTGCCAGCAGGTGGCAGGGGGCAAAGCAGTTCTTC. Translation: CASRWQGAKQFF.

The J gene is TRBJ2-7, the V gene TRBV7-6; D uncertain. Germline CDR1 is SGHVS and CDR2 is FNYEAQ. The V and J ends lost 2 bases and 2 bases respectively, with 7 bases between them. This CDR3 contains 13 residues. CDR3 amino acids: CASSLIHTYEQYF. The DNA for the CDR3 is TGTGCCAGCAGCTTAATCCACACCTACGAGCAGTACTTC.

This clonotype was observed a handful of times. The V gene is TRBV4-3, the J gene TRBJ2-5; D is ambiguous. From germline, CDR1 is LGHNA and CDR2 YSLEER. V lost 8 bases, J lost 4 bases, and 14 bases lay in between. This CDR3 has 13 residues. CDR3 loop: CASPSFYGETQYF. In DNA form, the CDR3 reads TGCGCCAGCCCTTCCTTCTATGGAGAGACCCAGTACTTC.

The chain links TRBV4-3 to TRBJ2-1; unclear D gene. Germline CDR1 LGHNA, CDR2 YSLEER. The CDR3 runs to 16 residues. The V gene lost 6 bases and the J gene lost 4 bases, with 19 bases spanning the gap. The CDR3 loop reads CASSLIGSVTYNEQFF. Here the CDR3 DNA reads TGCGCCAGCAGTTTGATCGGGTCAGTCACGTACAATGAGCAGTTCTTC.

This clonotype was picked up one time. The V call is TRBV7-9, the J call TRBJ1-6; D uncertain. The germline V gene encodes CDR1 SEHNR and CDR2 FQNEAQ (reference sequence). V gave up 5 bases and J gave up 6 bases, with 11 bases separating them. There are 14 residues in the CDR3. As DNA, the CDR3 is TGTGCCAGCAGCAGAAAGCAGAGTAATTCACCCCTCCACTTT. This gives the protein CASSRKQSNSPLHF.

This chain joins TRBV4-2 and TRBJ1-4; D gene uncertain. This CDR3 spans 14 amino acids. Germline CDR1 and CDR2: LGHNA and YNFKEQ. V lost 0 bases to trimming and J lost 0 bases, with 2 bases between them. The DNA of the CDR3 is TGTGCCAGCAGCCAAGATGCAACTAATGAAAAACTGTTTTTT. Protein: CASSQDATNEKLFF.

The chain recombines TRBV5-5 with TRBJ2-5, with 7 positions matching TRBD2. There are 16 residues in the CDR3. Looked up from germline, CDR1 is SGHKS and CDR2 is YYEKEE (reference sequence). Unmatched junction bases numbered 9, after V lost 4 bases and J lost 0 bases. This CDR3 is CASSLPPSGYQETQYF. As DNA, the CDR3 is TGTGCCAGCAGCCTGCCACCTAGCGGATACCAAGAGACCCAGTACTTC.

This clonotype was found a few times. The chain has TRBV7-2 and TRBJ2-1; TRBD1 aligns across 11 bases. The CDR3 is made up of 14 amino acids. Germline assignment: CDR1 SGHTA and CDR2 FQGNSA. V lost 5 bases, J lost 7 bases, and 4 bases stayed unmatched. The CDR3 sequence is CASSHGQGANEQFF. In DNA, the CDR3 is TGTGCCAGCAGCCACGGACAGGGGGCAAATGAGCAGTTCTTC.

The rearrangement uses TRBV7-2 and TRBJ2-3; D possibly matches TRBD1 or TRBD2 (6 bases each). Germline V lookup: CDR1 SGHTA, CDR2 FQGNSA. The CDR3 is made up of 15 amino acids. The germline V and J ends were trimmed by 3 bases and 5 bases, with 15 bases remaining between them. CDR3 region: CASSFRRGTEDTQYF. Written as DNA, the CDR3 is TGTGCCAGCAGCTTTCGGAGGGGGACGGAAGATACGCAGTATTTT. The whole variable domain, filled in from reference TRBV7-2 and TRBJ2-3, reads GAGVSQSPSNKVTEKGKDVELRCDPISGHTALYWYRQSLGQGLEFLIYFQGNSAPDKSGLPSDRFSAERTGGSVSTLTIQRTQQEDSAVYLCASSFRRGTEDTQYFGPGTRLTVL.

V and J are TRBV3-1 and TRBJ2-1; D perhaps matches TRBD1 (6 bases). Germline V gene sequence: CDR1 LGHDT, CDR2 YNNKEL (reference sequence). The CDR3 has 14 residues. V lost 1 base to trimming and J lost 15 bases, with 19 bases between them. CDR3 nucleotides: TGTGCCAGCAGCCAAGGACAGTCTAGTGTGGACAGGTTCTTC. Translating gives CASSQGQSSVDRFF.

The genes are TRBV7-9 and TRBJ2-5; D is uncertain. CDR1 and CDR2 from the germline V gene are SEHNR and FQNEAQ (reference sequence). The CDR3 length is 14 residues. Trimming removed 2 bases from V and 7 bases from J, with 14 bases in between. The CDR3 DNA reads TGTGCCAGCAGCTTACAAACCGACCTTGGGACCCAGTACTTC. The encoded protein is CASSLQTDLGTQYF.

The chain carries TRBV7-8 and TRBJ2-7; D remains ambiguous. Germline loops: CDR1 SGHVS, CDR2 FQNEAQ. The V gene lost 2 bases and the J gene lost 0 bases, with 8 bases spanning the gap. The CDR3 covers 14 residues. The CDR3 reads CASSLFASSYEQYF. The CDR3 DNA follows: TGTGCCAGCAGCTTATTTGCGAGCTCCTACGAGCAGTACTTC.

The chain has TRBV6-5 and TRBJ2-1; tentative D call: TRBD1 (6 bases). The J call is uncertain, as TRBJ2-7 better fits the DNA end. Per germline, CDR1 MNHEY and CDR2 SVGAGI. The CDR3 has 17 residues. For the CDR3, the DNA is TGTGCCAGCAGTTACGGCCCGGACAGACTCTCCTACAATGAGCAGTACTTC. It translates to CASSYGPDRLSYNEQYF.

V is TRBV3-1 and J is TRBJ2-2; possible D gene TRBD2, 7 bases. The CDR3 length is 17 residues. Germline CDR1 LGHDT, CDR2 YNNKEL (reference sequence). Trimming pared 1 base from V and 0 bases from J, leaving 12 bases between. CDR3 loop: CASSQVGGGANTGELFF. DNA of the CDR3: TGTGCCAGCAGCCAAGTTGGAGGGGGGGCGAACACCGGGGAGCTGTTTTTT.

The V and J genes are TRBV27 and TRBJ1-4; no firm D call. Germline CDR1 reads MNHEY; CDR2 reads SMNVEV (reference sequence). Trimming shortened V by 7 bases and J by 0 bases, and 9 bases separated the two germline ends. The CDR3 is 14 residues long. CDR3: CASKANPTNEKLFF. The CDR3 region has the DNA TGTGCCAGCAAGGCGAATCCAACTAATGAAAAACTGTTTTTT.